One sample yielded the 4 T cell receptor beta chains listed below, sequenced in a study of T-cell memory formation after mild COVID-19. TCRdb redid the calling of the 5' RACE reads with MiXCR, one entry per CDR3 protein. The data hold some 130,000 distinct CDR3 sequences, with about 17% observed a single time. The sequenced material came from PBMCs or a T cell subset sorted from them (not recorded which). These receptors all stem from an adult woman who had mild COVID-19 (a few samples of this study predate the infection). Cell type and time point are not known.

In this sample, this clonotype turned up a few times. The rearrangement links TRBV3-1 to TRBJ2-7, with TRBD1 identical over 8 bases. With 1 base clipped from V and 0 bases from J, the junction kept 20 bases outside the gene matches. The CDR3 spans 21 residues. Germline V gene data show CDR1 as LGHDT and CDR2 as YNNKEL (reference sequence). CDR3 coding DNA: TGTGCCAGCAGCCAAGCTTCCAGGGGGCGTTGGGCTAGCCCGAGCTCCTACGAGCAGTACTTC. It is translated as CASSQASRGRWASPSSYEQYF.

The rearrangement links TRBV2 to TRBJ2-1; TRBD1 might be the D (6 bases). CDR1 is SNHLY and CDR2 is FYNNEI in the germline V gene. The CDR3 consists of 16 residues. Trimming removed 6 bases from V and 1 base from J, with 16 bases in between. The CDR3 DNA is TGTGCCAGCAGAGTACCGGGGACAAATTCCTACAATGAGCAGTTCTTC. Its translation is CASRVPGTNSYNEQFF.

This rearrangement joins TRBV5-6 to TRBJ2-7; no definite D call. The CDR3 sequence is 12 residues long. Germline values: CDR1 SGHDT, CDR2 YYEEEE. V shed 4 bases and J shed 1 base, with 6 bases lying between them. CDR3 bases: TGTGCCAGCAGCCTTCAATCCTACGAGCAGTACTTC. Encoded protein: CASSLQSYEQYF.

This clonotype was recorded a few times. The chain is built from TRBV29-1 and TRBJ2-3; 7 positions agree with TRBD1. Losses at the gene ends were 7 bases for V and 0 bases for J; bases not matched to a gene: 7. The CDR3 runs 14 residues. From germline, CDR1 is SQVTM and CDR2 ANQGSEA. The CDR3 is CSALDRSSTDTQYF. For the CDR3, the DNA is TGCAGCGCCCTGGACAGGTCTAGCACAGATACGCAGTATTTT.